The entry below gives a single T cell receptor (beta chain) sequence along with its context. The data derive from a study of cytomegalovirus exposure and HLA in healthy donors. Researchers ran the PCR with 60 Vbeta and 13 Jbeta primers. This table comes from immunoSEQ multiplex PCR, and its TCRdb copy is limited to in-frame clones, with some not included. The table records tens of thousands of clones, around 81% of them present only once. The sequenced sample was PBMCs. The TCR comes from a man between 25 and 39 years old in good health and CMV-seronegative.

CDR3 protein: CASSPRQGISGNTIYF. The CDR3 DNA reads TGTGCCAGCAGCCCCCGACAGGGGATCTCTGGAAACACCATATATTTT. This chain connects TRBV5-4 to TRBJ1-3; 8 bases are a match to TRBD1. Germline assignment: CDR1 SGHNT and CDR2 YYREEE (reference sequence). V gave up 4 bases and J gave up 0 bases; unmatched junction bases: 6. The CDR3 has 16 residues. The entire variable domain, with the rest obtained from reference TRBV5-4 and TRBJ1-3, is as follows: ETGVTQSPTHLIKTRGQQVTLRCSSQSGHNTVSWYQQALGQGPQFIFQYYREEENGRGNFPPRFSGLQFPNYSSELNVNALELDDSALYLCASSPRQGISGNTIYFGEGSWLTVV.